These T cell receptor beta chains were read from a single sample in a study of Ad26.COV2.S vaccination and SARS-CoV-2 variants. Profiled with immunoSEQ multiplex PCR; TCRdb holds only in-frame clones, not every one. The data contain more than 300,000 clones, 88% of them singletons. Sequenced material: peripheral blood, taken in a trial of Ad26.COV2.S vaccine versus placebo. These receptors were collected from a person between 18 and 60 years old who received the Ad26.COV2.S COVID-19 vaccine or a placebo. CDR3s include the opening cysteine and the closing phenylalanine or tryptophan. Each record gives: D gene, V gene, clone size, J gene, CDR3 DNA, CDR3 protein. The D gene is left open where the match is weak. A clone size is listed for some rows: how often the clone was seen (once, few, many), or a class if it is expanded.

D: .
V: TRBV11-2
size: .
J: TRBJ1-2
DNA: TGTGCCAGTCTGACGCGGGTCTATGGCTACACCTTC
CDR3: CASLTRVYGYTF

D: .
V: TRBV4-1
size: .
J: TRBJ1-1
DNA: TGCGCCAGCAGCCCATCCCCCCATATTAATGAAGCTTTCTTT
CDR3: CASSPSPHINEAFF

D: .
V: TRBV30
size: .
J: TRBJ1-5
DNA: TGTGCCTGGAGTAAACCCTCTGGGGACCTCAGCAATCAGCCCCAGCATTTT
CDR3: CAWSKPSGDLSNQPQHF

D: TRBD2
V: TRBV28
size: .
J: TRBJ2-1
DNA: TGTGCCAGCAGTTTAGGGCGGGAGGGCAAAGAGTTCTTC
CDR3: CASSLGREGKEFF

D: TRBD2
V: TRBV9
size: .
J: TRBJ2-1
DNA: TGTGCCAGCAGCACACTAGCGGGGGGGCCCTACAATGAGCAGTTCTTC
CDR3: CASSTLAGGPYNEQFF

D: TRBD1
V: TRBV5-4
size: .
J: TRBJ1-6
DNA: TGTGCCAGCAGCCCCGCGGGACAGGGGAATTCACCCCTCCACTTT
CDR3: CASSPAGQGNSPLHF

D: .
V: TRBV5-4
size: .
J: TRBJ1-6
DNA: TGTGCCAGCAGCTTTAGGGAGAGCTCCTATAATTCACCCCTCCACTTT
CDR3: CASSFRESSYNSPLHF

D: .
V: TRBV29-1
size: .
J: TRBJ2-3
DNA: TGCAGCGTTGAATGGGGGAGTACGCAGTATTTT
CDR3: CSVEWGSTQYF

D: TRBD1
V: TRBV18
size: .
J: TRBJ2-7
DNA: TGTGCCAGCTCACCGGGACAGGCCACCTACGAGCAGTACTTC
CDR3: CASSPGQATYEQYF

D: TRBD2
V: TRBV9
size: .
J: TRBJ2-3
DNA: TGTGCCAGCAGCGTAGCTAGCGGGAGGACAGATACGCAGTATTTT
CDR3: CASSVASGRTDTQYF

D: .
V: TRBV7-3
size: .
J: TRBJ2-6
DNA: TGTGCCAGCAGCTCTAACGAGCCCGGGGCCAACGTCCTGACTTTC
CDR3: CASSSNEPGANVLTF

D: TRBD1
V: TRBV7-8
size: .
J: TRBJ1-4
DNA: TGTGCCAGCAGCATCGACAGGGAGGAAAAACTGTTTTTT
CDR3: CASSIDREEKLFF

D: TRBD2
V: TRBV29-1
size: .
J: TRBJ2-7
DNA: TGCAGCGTTACTAGCGGGGGGCCTCGGGAGCAGTACTTC
CDR3: CSVTSGGPREQYF

D: .
V: TRBV6-5
size: .
J: TRBJ2-7
DNA: TGTGCCAGCAGTAACCAGAACTCCTACGAGCAGTACTTC
CDR3: CASSNQNSYEQYF

D: TRBD1
V: TRBV5-1
size: once
J: TRBJ2-7
DNA: TGCGCCAGCAGCTGGGGACAGGGGACCTACGAGCAGTACTTC
CDR3: CASSWGQGTYEQYF

D: .
V: TRBV7-3
size: .
J: TRBJ1-3
DNA: TGTGCCAGCAGCCCCCAGGGGATGGGAAACACCATATATTTT
CDR3: CASSPQGMGNTIYF

D: .
V: TRBV7-3
size: .
J: TRBJ1-1
DNA: TGTGCCAGCAGCCCACTCTCGAGTCCCAGCACTGAAGCTTTCTTT
CDR3: CASSPLSSPSTEAFF

D: .
V: TRBV20-1
size: .
J: TRBJ2-1
DNA: TGCAGTGCTAGTGCGGGGACTGGGTACAATGAGCAGTTCTTC
CDR3: CSASAGTGYNEQFF

D: .
V: TRBV2
size: .
J: TRBJ2-7
DNA: TGTGCCAGACAGGGAGACTACGAGCAGTACTTC
CDR3: CARQGDYEQYF

D: TRBD1
V: TRBV7-9
size: .
J: TRBJ2-6
DNA: TGTGCCAGCAGCCCAGGGGGTCAATACTCTGGGGCCAACGTCCTGACTTTC
CDR3: CASSPGGQYSGANVLTF

D: .
V: TRBV7-2
size: .
J: TRBJ1-1
DNA: TGTGCCAGCAGCTTAGCCCCCGGGACGGCTACTGAAGCTTTCTTT
CDR3: CASSLAPGTATEAFF

D: .
V: TRBV4-3
size: .
J: TRBJ2-7
DNA: TGCGCCAGCAGCCAAGAGGACATCCGGGGCTGGGCCTACGAGCAGTACTTC
CDR3: CASSQEDIRGWAYEQYF

D: .
V: TRBV9
size: .
J: TRBJ2-1
DNA: TGTGCCAGCAGCCATTCGGGGAGTAAGTTCTTC
CDR3: CASSHSGSKFF

D: TRBD1
V: TRBV10-3
size: .
J: TRBJ1-5
DNA: TGTGCCACCGGGACAGGCGATCGTCAGCCCCAGCATTTT
CDR3: CATGTGDRQPQHF

D: TRBD2
V: TRBV7-9
size: .
J: TRBJ2-3
DNA: TGTGCCAGCATCCAAGCGGGAGTTGCAGATACGCAGTATTTT
CDR3: CASIQAGVADTQYF

D: .
V: TRBV7-3
size: .
J: TRBJ1-1
DNA: TGTGCCAGCAGCCCGGGCCGCAACACTGAAGCTTTCTTT
CDR3: CASSPGRNTEAFF

D: .
V: TRBV14
size: .
J: TRBJ2-7
DNA: TGTGCCAGCAGCCAAGATCTGAGACCGGACGAGCAGTACTTC
CDR3: CASSQDLRPDEQYF

D: .
V: TRBV5-8
size: .
J: TRBJ1-1
DNA: TGTGCCAGCAGCTTGTTGAGGTCCCCCCGGGTTAACACTGAAGCTTTCTTT
CDR3: CASSLLRSPRVNTEAFF

D: .
V: TRBV30
size: .
J: TRBJ2-2
DNA: TGTGCCTGGAGTGTAAATCTCGCCCTCGCGAACACCGGGGAGCTGTTTTTT
CDR3: CAWSVNLALANTGELFF

D: .
V: TRBV28
size: .
J: TRBJ1-2
DNA: TGTGCCGTTAGGGTAACTAACTATGGCTACACCTTC
CDR3: CAVRVTNYGYTF

D: .
V: TRBV6-2/TRBV6-3
size: .
J: TRBJ2-4
DNA: TGTGCCAGCAGTTATCCCATCCCTTTCAAAAACATTCAGTACTTC
CDR3: CASSYPIPFKNIQYF

D: .
V: TRBV12-5
size: once
J: TRBJ2-3
DNA: TGTGCTAGTGGTCCCCCCCTTACCTTGGATACGCAGTATTTT
CDR3: CASGPPLTLDTQYF

D: .
V: TRBV7-6
size: .
J: TRBJ2-7
DNA: TGTGCCAGCAGCTTAGGGACAAAGGGCAACGAGCAGTACTTC
CDR3: CASSLGTKGNEQYF

D: .
V: TRBV29-1
size: .
J: TRBJ2-1
DNA: TGCAGCGTTGAATTACGTAAGAGGGGCTTAGATGAGCAGTTCTTC
CDR3: CSVELRKRGLDEQFF

D: .
V: TRBV30
size: .
J: TRBJ1-2
DNA: TGTGCCTGGAGAGCACCGGGGCTCAACTATGGCTACACCTTC
CDR3: CAWRAPGLNYGYTF

D: TRBD1
V: TRBV6-6
size: .
J: TRBJ1-4
DNA: TGTGCCAGCAGTTACCGGACAGGACCTAATGAAAAACTGTTTTTT
CDR3: CASSYRTGPNEKLFF

D: TRBD2
V: TRBV7-3
size: .
J: TRBJ2-3
DNA: TGTGCCAGCAGCTTAGGGGCTTTAGCGGGAACAAGCACAGATACGCAGTATTTT
CDR3: CASSLGALAGTSTDTQYF

D: TRBD1
V: TRBV7-6
size: .
J: TRBJ2-7
DNA: TGTGCCAGCAGCCAGACAGGGGTGCGCGAGCAGTACTTC
CDR3: CASSQTGVREQYF

D: .
V: TRBV25-1
size: .
J: TRBJ2-3
DNA: TGTGCCAGCAGTGAATCTGACCGGGCTACGCAGTATTTT
CDR3: CASSESDRATQYF

D: TRBD1
V: TRBV5-6
size: .
J: TRBJ2-6
DNA: TGTGCCAGCAGCATAACGGACAGGGGGCTTGGGGCCAACGTCCTGACTTTC
CDR3: CASSITDRGLGANVLTF

D: .
V: TRBV21-1
size: few
J: TRBJ1-5
DNA: TGTGCCAGCAGCAAAGGGGGACTCGTTTTAGACGGGATTTCGTTCTTTCGGCCCCAGCATTTT
CDR3: CASSKGGLVLDGISFFRPQHF

D: .
V: TRBV18
size: .
J: TRBJ2-7
DNA: TGTGCCAGCTCATCAAGACAGGTTACCAACGAGCAGTACTTC
CDR3: CASSSRQVTNEQYF

D: .
V: TRBV30
size: .
J: TRBJ1-1
DNA: TGTGCCTGGAGTGGAAGACAGAACACTGAAGCTTTCTTT
CDR3: CAWSGRQNTEAFF

D: .
V: TRBV6-2/TRBV6-3
size: .
J: TRBJ1-6
DNA: TGTGCCAGCAGTTACTCGAGGACGGTCCCCCTGGTGAATTCACCCCTCCACTTT
CDR3: CASSYSRTVPLVNSPLHF

D: .
V: TRBV7-3
size: .
J: TRBJ2-1
DNA: TGTGCCAGCAACCCTAGTTTAGCCTACAATGAGCAGTTCTTC
CDR3: CASNPSLAYNEQFF

D: TRBD2
V: TRBV6-9
size: .
J: TRBJ2-3
DNA: TGTGCCAGCAGCTCCGCATCTAGCGGGGGCCCGAAGGGCACAGATACGCAGTATTTT
CDR3: CASSSASSGGPKGTDTQYF

D: .
V: TRBV24-1
size: .
J: TRBJ2-2
DNA: TGTGCCACCAGTTCGACGAGCGGGGAGCTGTTTTTT
CDR3: CATSSTSGELFF

D: .
V: TRBV3-1/TRBV3-2
size: .
J: TRBJ2-1
DNA: TGTGCCAGCAGCCAAGGGGTGACTACTTCAAATGAGCAGTTCTTC
CDR3: CASSQGVTTSNEQFF

D: .
V: TRBV19
size: .
J: TRBJ1-3
DNA: TGTGCCAGTAGCCGAGGGGATTCTGGAAACACCATATATTTT
CDR3: CASSRGDSGNTIYF

D: .
V: TRBV7-9
size: .
J: TRBJ1-1
DNA: TGTGCCAGCAGCTTACTTAGGGGCCTGAACACTGAAGCTTTCTTT
CDR3: CASSLLRGLNTEAFF

D: .
V: TRBV6-5
size: few
J: TRBJ1-5
DNA: TGTGCCAGCAGCCCGGGGACCGGCAATCAGCCCCAGCATTTT
CDR3: CASSPGTGNQPQHF

D: .
V: TRBV12-3/TRBV12-4
size: .
J: TRBJ1-1
DNA: TGTGCCAGCAGTTTAGTCAGGGAAGGTGGAGCTTTCTTT
CDR3: CASSLVREGGAFF

D: .
V: TRBV5-8
size: .
J: TRBJ1-6
DNA: TGTGCCAGCAGCTTCCGGGGGGATTCACCCCTCCACTTT
CDR3: CASSFRGDSPLHF